This T cell receptor (beta chain) is drawn from a study of identical twins. V dropped 6 bases and J dropped 7; count of bases not matched to a gene: 9. The CDR3 covers 15 residues. TCRdb reprocessed the 5' RACE reads with MiXCR, giving one entry per CDR3 protein. The sample has nearly 200,000 distinct CDR3 sequences; roughly 15% are singletons. Each donor was a healthy Caucasian. This sample was shared with a second study, whose subject was T cells expressing NK-cell markers. That paper notes: Repertoires of TCR beta were obtained from T cells sorted as CD3+CD56+NKG2C+, CD3+CD56+NKG2C- and CD3+CD56-NKG2C+. In several experiments, sorting was restricted to alpha-beta TCR T cells by an anti-gamma-delta TCR antibody. Among several donors, these clonotypes also ranked first in the CD3+CD56-NKG2C+ fraction.

The chain joins TRBV12-3 or TRBV12-4 to TRBJ2-2; TRBD1 matches at 9 bases. This TCR was recovered from a woman younger than 35 in good health. Sequenced input: CD8+ T cells sorted from blood. The CDR3 reads CASSWGQGLNGELFF. CDR3 sequence (DNA): TGTGCCAGCAGCTGGGGACAGGGTCTTAACGGGGAGCTGTTTTTT.